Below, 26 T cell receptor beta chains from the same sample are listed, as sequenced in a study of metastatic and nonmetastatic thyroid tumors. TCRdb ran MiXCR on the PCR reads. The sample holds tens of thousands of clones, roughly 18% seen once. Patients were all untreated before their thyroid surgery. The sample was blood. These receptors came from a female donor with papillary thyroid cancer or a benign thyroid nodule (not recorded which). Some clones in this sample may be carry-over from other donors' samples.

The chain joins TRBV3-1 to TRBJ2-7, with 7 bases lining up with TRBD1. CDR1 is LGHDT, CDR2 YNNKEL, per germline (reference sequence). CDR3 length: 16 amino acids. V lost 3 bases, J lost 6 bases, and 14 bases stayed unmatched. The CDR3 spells CASSQAAGTVVSEQYF. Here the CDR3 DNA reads TGTGCCAGCAGCCAGGCAGCTGGGACAGTGGTCTCCGAGCAGTACTTC.

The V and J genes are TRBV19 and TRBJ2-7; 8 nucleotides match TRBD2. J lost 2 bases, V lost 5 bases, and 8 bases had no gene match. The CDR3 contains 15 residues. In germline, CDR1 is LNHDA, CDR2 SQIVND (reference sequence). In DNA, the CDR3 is TGTGCCAGTAGTCTCCCGGGACTAGGGACCTACGAGCAGTACTTC. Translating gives CASSLPGLGTYEQYF.

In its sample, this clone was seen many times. The CDR3: CASSSVVSPKDTQYF. Written as DNA, the CDR3 is TGCGCCAGCAGCTCAGTGGTCTCCCCTAAAGATACGCAGTATTTT. The chain uses TRBV5-1 and TRBJ2-3; D not certain. Trimming cost V 3 bases and J 5 bases, with 16 bases left between them. CDR3 length equals 15 residues. Germline V lookup: CDR1 SGHRS, CDR2 YFSETQ.

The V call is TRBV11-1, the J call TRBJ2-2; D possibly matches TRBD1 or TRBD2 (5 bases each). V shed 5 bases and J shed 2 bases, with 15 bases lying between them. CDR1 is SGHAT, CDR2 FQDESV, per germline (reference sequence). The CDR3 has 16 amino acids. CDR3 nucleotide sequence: TGTGCCAGCAGCGGCACCGGGACGGTTAACACCGGGGAGCTGTTTTTT. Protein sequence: CASSGTGTVNTGELFF.

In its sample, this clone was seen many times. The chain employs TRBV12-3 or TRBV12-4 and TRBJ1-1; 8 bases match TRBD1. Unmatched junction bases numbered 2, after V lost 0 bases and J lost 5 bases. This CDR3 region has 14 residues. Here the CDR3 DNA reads TGTGCCAGCAGTTTAGCTAGGACAGGGACTGAAGCTTTCTTT. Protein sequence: CASSLARTGTEAFF.

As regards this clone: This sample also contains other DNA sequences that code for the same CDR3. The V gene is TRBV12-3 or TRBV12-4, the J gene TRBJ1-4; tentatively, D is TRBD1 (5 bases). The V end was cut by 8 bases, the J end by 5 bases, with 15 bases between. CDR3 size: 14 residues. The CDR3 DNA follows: TGTGCCAGCTCGGGGGTGAATCCAAATGAAAAACTGTTTTTT. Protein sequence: CASSGVNPNEKLFF.

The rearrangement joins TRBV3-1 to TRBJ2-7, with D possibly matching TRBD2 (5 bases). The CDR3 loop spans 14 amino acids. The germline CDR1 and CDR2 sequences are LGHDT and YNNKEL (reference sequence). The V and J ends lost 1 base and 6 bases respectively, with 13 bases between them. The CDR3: CASSQGTVNFEQYF. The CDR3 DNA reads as TGTGCCAGCAGCCAAGGGACTGTTAATTTCGAGCAGTACTTC.

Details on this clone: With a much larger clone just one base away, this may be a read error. The CDR3, as DNA: TGTGCCATTATTGCTGGGAACAATGAGCGGTTCTTC. This sequence encodes CAIIAGNNERFF. The gene calls are TRBV10-3 and TRBJ2-1, with no clear D. In germline, CDR1 is ENHRY, CDR2 SYGVKD. The CDR3 runs 12 residues.

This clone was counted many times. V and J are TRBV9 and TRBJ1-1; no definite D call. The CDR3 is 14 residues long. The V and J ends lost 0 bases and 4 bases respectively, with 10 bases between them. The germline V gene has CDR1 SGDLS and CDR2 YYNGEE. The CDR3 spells CASSVGGGTTEAFF. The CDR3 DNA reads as TGTGCCAGCAGCGTAGGAGGAGGAACCACTGAAGCTTTCTTT.

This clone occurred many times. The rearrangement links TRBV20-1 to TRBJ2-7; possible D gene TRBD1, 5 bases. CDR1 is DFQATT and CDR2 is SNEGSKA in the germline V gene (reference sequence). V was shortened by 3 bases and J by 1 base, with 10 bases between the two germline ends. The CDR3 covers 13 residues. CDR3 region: CSARTVGSYEQYF. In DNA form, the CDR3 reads TGCAGTGCTAGGACAGTTGGGTCCTACGAGCAGTACTTC.

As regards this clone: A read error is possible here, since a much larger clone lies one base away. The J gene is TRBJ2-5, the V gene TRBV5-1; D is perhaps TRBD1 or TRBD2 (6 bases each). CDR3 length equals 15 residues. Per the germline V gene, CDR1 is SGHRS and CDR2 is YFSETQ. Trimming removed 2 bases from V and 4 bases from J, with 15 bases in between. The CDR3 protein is CASSLRGAGRETQYF. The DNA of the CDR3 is TGCGCCAGCAGCTTAAGGGGGGCGGGGCGAGAGACCCAGTACTTC.

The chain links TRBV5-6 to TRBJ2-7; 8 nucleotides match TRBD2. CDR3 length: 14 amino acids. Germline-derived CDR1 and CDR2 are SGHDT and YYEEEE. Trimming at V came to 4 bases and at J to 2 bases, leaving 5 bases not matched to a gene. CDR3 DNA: TGTGCCAGCAGCGTTAGCGGGAACGCCTACGAGCAGTACTTC. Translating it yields CASSVSGNAYEQYF.

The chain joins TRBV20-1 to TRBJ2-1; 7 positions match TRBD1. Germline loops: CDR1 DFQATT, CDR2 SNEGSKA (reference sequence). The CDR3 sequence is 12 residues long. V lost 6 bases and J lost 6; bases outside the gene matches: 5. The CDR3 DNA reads TGCAGTGCGAGACGACAGGGCAATGAGCAGTTCTTC. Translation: CSARRQGNEQFF.

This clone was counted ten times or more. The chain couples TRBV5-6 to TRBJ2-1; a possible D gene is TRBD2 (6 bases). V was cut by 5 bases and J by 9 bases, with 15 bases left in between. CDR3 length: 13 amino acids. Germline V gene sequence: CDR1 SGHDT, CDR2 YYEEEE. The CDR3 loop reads CASRFGTLGEQFF. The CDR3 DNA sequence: TGTGCCAGCAGGTTCGGGACTCTTGGTGAGCAGTTCTTC. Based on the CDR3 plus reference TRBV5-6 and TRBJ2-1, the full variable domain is DAGVTQSPTHLIKTRGQQVTLRCSPKSGHDTVSWYQQALGQGPQFIFQYYEEEERQRGNFPDRFSGHQFPNYSSELNVNALLLGDSALYLCASRFGTLGEQFFGPGTRLTVL.

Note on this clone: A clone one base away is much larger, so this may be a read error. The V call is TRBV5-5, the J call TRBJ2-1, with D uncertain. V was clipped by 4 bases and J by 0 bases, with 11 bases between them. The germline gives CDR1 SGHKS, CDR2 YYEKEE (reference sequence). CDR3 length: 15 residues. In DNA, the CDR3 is TGTGCCAGCAGCGTTAATCGGGTCTCCTACAATGAGCAGTTCTTC. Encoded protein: CASSVNRVSYNEQFF.

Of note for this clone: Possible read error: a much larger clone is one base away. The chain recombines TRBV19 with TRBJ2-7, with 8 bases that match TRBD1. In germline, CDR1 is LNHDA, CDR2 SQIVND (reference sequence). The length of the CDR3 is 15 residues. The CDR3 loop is CASSIPGQASYGQCF. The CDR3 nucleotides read TGTGCCAGTAGTATCCCGGGACAGGCCAGCTACGGGCAGTGCTTC.

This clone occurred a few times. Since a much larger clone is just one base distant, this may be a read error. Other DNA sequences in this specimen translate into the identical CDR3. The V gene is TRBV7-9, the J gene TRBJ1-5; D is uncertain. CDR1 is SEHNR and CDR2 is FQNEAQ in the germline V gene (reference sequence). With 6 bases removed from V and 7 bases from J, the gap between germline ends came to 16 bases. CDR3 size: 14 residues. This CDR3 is CASSQSDGNQPQHF. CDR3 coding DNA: TGTGCCAGCAGTCAGTCGGACGGAAACCAGCCCCAGCATTTT.

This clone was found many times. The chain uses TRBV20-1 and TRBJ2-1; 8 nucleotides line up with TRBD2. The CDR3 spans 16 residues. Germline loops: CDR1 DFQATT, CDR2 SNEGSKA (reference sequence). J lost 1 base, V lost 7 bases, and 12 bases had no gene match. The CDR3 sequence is CSGPPTGGGSYNEQFF. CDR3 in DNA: TGCAGTGGCCCCCCGACGGGGGGGGGTTCCTACAATGAGCAGTTCTTC.

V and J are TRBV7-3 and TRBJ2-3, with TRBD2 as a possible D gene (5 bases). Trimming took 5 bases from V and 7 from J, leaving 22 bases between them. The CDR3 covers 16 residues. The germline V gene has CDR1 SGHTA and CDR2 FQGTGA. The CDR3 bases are TGTGCCAGCAGCCATGGTTCGGTACTAGAAGCATATACGCAGTATTTT. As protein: CASSHGSVLEAYTQYF.

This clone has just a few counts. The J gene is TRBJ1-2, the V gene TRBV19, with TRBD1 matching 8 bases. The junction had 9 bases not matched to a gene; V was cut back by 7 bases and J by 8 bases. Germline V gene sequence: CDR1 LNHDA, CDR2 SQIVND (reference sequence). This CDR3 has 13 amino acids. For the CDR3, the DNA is TGTGCCAGTACTCCTCAGGGGGCGAACGGCTACACCTTC. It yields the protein CASTPQGANGYTF.

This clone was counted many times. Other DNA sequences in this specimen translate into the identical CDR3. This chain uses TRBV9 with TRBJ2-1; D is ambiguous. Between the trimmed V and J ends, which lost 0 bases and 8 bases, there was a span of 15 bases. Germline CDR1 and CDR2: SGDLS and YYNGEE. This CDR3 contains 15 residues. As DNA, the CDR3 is TGTGCCAGCAGCGTAGAAGGAACCCGACTCGATGAGCAGTTCTTC. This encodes CASSVEGTRLDEQFF.

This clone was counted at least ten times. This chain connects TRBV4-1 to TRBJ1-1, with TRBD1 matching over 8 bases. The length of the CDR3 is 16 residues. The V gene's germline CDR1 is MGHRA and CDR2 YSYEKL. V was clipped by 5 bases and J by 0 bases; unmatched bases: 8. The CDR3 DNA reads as TGCGCCAGCAGCAAGACCCAGGGACAGGTGAACACTGAAGCTTTCTTT. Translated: CASSKTQGQVNTEAFF.

This CDR3 reads CASSLGQGYGYTF. CDR3 coding DNA: TGTGCCAGCAGCTTAGGACAGGGCTATGGCTACACCTTC. The chain employs TRBV7-2 and TRBJ1-2; TRBD1 aligns across 7 bases. This CDR3 region has 13 residues. The V gene end was trimmed by 1 base and the J gene end by 4 bases; junction bases not matched to a gene: 0. From germline, CDR1 is SGHTA and CDR2 FQGNSA.

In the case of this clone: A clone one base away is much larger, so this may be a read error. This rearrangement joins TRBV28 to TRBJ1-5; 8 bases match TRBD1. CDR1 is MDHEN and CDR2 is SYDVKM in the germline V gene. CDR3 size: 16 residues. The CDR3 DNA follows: TGTGCCAGCCGACTTCGGGACAGGTTTAGCAATAAGCCCCAGCATTTT. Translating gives CASRLRDRFSNKPQHF.

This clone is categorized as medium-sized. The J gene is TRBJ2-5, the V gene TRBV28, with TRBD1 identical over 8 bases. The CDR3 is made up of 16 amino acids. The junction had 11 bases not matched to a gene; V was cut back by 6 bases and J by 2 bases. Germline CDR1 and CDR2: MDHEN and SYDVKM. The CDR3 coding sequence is TGTGCCAGCAGCCCCGACAGGGGCGAGGGTCAAGAGACCCAGTACTTC. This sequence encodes CASSPDRGEGQETQYF.

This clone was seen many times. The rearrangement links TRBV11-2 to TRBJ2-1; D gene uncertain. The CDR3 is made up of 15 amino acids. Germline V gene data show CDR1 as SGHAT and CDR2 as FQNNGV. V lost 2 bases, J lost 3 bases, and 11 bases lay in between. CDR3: CASSLILGGYNEQFF. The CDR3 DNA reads TGTGCCAGCAGCTTAATACTCGGCGGCTACAATGAGCAGTTCTTC.